These 23 T cell receptor beta chains came from one sample sequenced in a study of shared clonotypes between healthy human individuals. Naive CD8 populations comprised CD45RO-negative cells positively selected for CCR7, excluding terminally differentiated effector memory CD45RA+ cells. Assay used: immunoSEQ multiplex PCR; TCRdb lists only in-frame clones, some missing. The table lists just over 2,000,000 clones, roughly 94% of them singletons. Sequenced material: naive CD8+ T cells sorted from blood. These receptors all come from a man aged 18 to 35 in good health.

The chain is built from TRBV4-1 and TRBJ2-1, with 7 bases fitting TRBD1. CDR3 length equals 13 residues. With V trimmed by 2 bases and J by 12 bases, 7 bases remained unmatched. Germline CDR1 is MGHRA and CDR2 is YSYEKL. As DNA, the CDR3 is TGCGCCAGCAGCCAACCGACAGGGCCCTGGCAGTTCTTC. Amino acid sequence: CASSQPTGPWQFF.

The genes are TRBV7-9 and TRBJ2-7, with D unclear. This CDR3 region has 12 residues. The V gene lost 4 bases and the J gene lost 3 bases, with 7 bases spanning the gap. The germline CDR1 and CDR2 sequences are SEHNR and FQNEAQ (reference sequence). The CDR3 coding sequence is TGTGCCAGCAGCTCCCCGCACTACGAGCAGTACTTC. Its translation: CASSSPHYEQYF. Full variable domain (outside the CDR3, taken from reference TRBV7-9 and TRBJ2-7): DTGVSQNPRHKITKRGQNVTFRCDPISEHNRLYWYRQTLGQGPEFLTYFQNEAQLEKSRLLSDRFSAERPKGSFSTLEIQRTEQGDSAMYLCASSSPHYEQYFGPGTRLTVT.

The V gene is TRBV28, the J gene TRBJ1-5, with TRBD1 matching 7 bases. The CDR3 totals 14 residues. With V trimmed by 7 bases and J by 7 bases, 10 bases remained unmatched. Per the germline V gene, CDR1 is MDHEN and CDR2 is SYDVKM. CDR3 sequence: CASNLQGLGQPQHF. CDR3 coding DNA: TGTGCCAGCAACCTACAGGGGTTAGGGCAGCCCCAGCATTTT.

The chain has TRBV27 and TRBJ2-7; D gene unclear. This CDR3 contains 15 residues. Trimming removed 4 bases from V and 5 bases from J, with 18 bases in between. CDR1 and CDR2 from the germline V gene are MNHEY and SMNVEV (reference sequence). The DNA of the CDR3 is TGTGCCAGCAGTTCCCGGATCAGACCAGGACACGAGCAGTACTTC. This encodes CASSSRIRPGHEQYF.

V usage is TRBV6-1 and J usage is TRBJ1-5; D call uncertain. V lost 3 bases, J lost 7 bases, and 4 bases lay in between. The CDR3 length is 11 residues. Germline lookup yields CDR1 MNHNS and CDR2 SASEGT. The CDR3 reads CASSDRQPQHF. CDR3 bases: TGTGCCAGCAGTGACAGGCAGCCCCAGCATTTT.

The genes are TRBV6-5 and TRBJ2-7, with 7 positions matching TRBD1. J lost 0 bases, V lost 0 bases, and 5 bases had no gene match. Looked up from germline, CDR1 is MNHEY and CDR2 is SVGAGI. The CDR3 is made up of 16 amino acids. In DNA, the CDR3 is TGTGCCAGCAGTTACTCTTGGACAGGCAGCTCCTACGAGCAGTACTTC. Its protein product is CASSYSWTGSSYEQYF.

The rearrangement joins TRBV4-1 to TRBJ2-7, with D perhaps TRBD2 (6 bases). The CDR3 sequence is 14 residues long. The germline V and J ends were trimmed by 4 bases and 2 bases, with 12 bases remaining between them. Germline V lookup: CDR1 MGHRA, CDR2 YSYEKL. The CDR3 loop is CASSLGEVTYEQYF. CDR3 bases: TGCGCCAGCAGCCTGGGGGAGGTCACCTACGAGCAGTACTTC.

The V call is TRBV19, the J call TRBJ2-1; 9 bases fit TRBD2. The J segment lost 8 bases and the V segment lost 1 base, leaving 9 bases of the junction unmatched. Germline V gene sequence: CDR1 LNHDA, CDR2 SQIVND (reference sequence). The CDR3 is 16 residues long. This CDR3 is CASSIAGTSYEYEQFF. In nucleotides, the CDR3 is TGTGCCAGTAGTATAGCCGGGACTAGCTATGAGTATGAGCAGTTCTTC.

The chain joins TRBV30 to TRBJ1-1; a possible D gene is TRBD1 (5 bases). Germline V lookup: CDR1 GTSNPN, CDR2 SVGIG (reference sequence). This CDR3 has 13 residues. With 5 bases removed from V and 4 bases from J, the gap between germline ends came to 14 bases. DNA for the CDR3: TGTGCCTGGGCCCTGGGGGGGGGCACTGAAGCTTTCTTT. Translating it yields CAWALGGGTEAFF.

This chain joins TRBV7-2 and TRBJ2-7; 11 nucleotides line up with TRBD2. Germline V lookup: CDR1 SGHTA, CDR2 FQGNSA. V shed 0 bases and J 5 bases; nucleotides not matched to a gene: 9. CDR3 length: 17 residues. The DNA for the CDR3 is TGTGCCAGCAGCTTAGCGGGACTAGCGGTAGGTAGGAACGAGCAGTACTTC. This codes for CASSLAGLAVGRNEQYF.

This chain links TRBV7-6 with TRBJ2-3; D gene unclear. There are 12 residues in the CDR3. V was trimmed by 4 bases and J by 2 bases, leaving 4 bases between them. Germline CDR1 SGHVS, CDR2 FNYEAQ. The CDR3 sequence is CASSSTTDTQYF. CDR3 DNA sequence: TGTGCCAGCAGCTCGACCACAGATACGCAGTATTTT.

The genes are TRBV7-2 and TRBJ1-2, with TRBD1 as a possible D gene (5 bases). CDR1 and CDR2 (germline): SGHTA, FQGNSA. The CDR3 has 11 residues. The V end lost 8 bases, the J end lost 11 bases, and 15 bases lay between the germline ends. The CDR3 region has the DNA TGTGCCAGCGTTAGGGGCCAGGTTTACACCTTC. Its protein product is CASVRGQVYTF.

The chain joins TRBV27 to TRBJ2-7, with 9 bases identical to TRBD1. V gave up 8 bases and J gave up 5 bases; unmatched junction bases: 10. Germline assignment: CDR1 MNHEY and CDR2 SMNVEV (reference sequence). There are 14 residues in the CDR3. The CDR3 is CASGPGQGTHEQYF. In DNA form, the CDR3 reads TGTGCCAGCGGGCCGGGACAGGGTACCCACGAGCAGTACTTC.

The CDR3 DNA reads as TGTGCCAGCTCCCTAGCGGGGGTCTACAATGAGCAGTTCTTC. Protein sequence: CASSLAGVYNEQFF. The J gene is TRBJ2-1, the V gene TRBV7-3; TRBD2 matches at 10 bases. After removal of 8 bases from V and 3 bases from J, the junction contained 4 bases not matched to a gene. CDR1 and CDR2 (germline): SGHTA, FQGTGA. CDR3 length: 14 residues.

This clone appeared a few times. A much larger clone lies a single base off, so this may be a read error. The sample holds other DNA sequences that translate to the same CDR3. This chain joins TRBV9 and TRBJ1-1, with D perhaps TRBD1 (6 bases). Germline CDR1 and CDR2: SGDLS and YYNGEE. The V end was cut by 4 bases, the J end by 4 bases, with 11 bases between. The length of the CDR3 is 13 residues. The CDR3 DNA reads as TGTGCCAGCAGCCTAGGGGGAGGCACTGAAGCTTTCTTT. Its protein is CASSLGGGTEAFF.

This clone was observed a few times. The chain links TRBV6-6 to TRBJ2-7; tentatively, D is TRBD1 (7 bases). Germline V gene data show CDR1 as MNHNY and CDR2 as SVGAGI (reference sequence). CDR3 size: 12 residues. Between the trimmed V and J ends, which lost 4 bases and 7 bases, there was a span of 11 bases. CDR3 nucleotide sequence: TGTGCCAGCAGTTCGACAGGGAGGGAGCAGTACTTC. Its protein is CASSSTGREQYF.

The genes are TRBV10-1 and TRBJ1-1; no definite D call. The CDR3 sequence is 12 residues long. Per germline, CDR1 WNHNN and CDR2 SYGVQD (reference sequence). V lost 5 bases, J lost 1 base, and 5 bases lay in between. CDR3 DNA: TGCGCCAGCAGTTCGGAGAACACTGAAGCTTTCTTT. Its protein is CASSSENTEAFF.

J is TRBJ1-6 and V is TRBV5-1; the match to TRBD1 covers 8 bases. The CDR3 spans 17 residues. Germline V gene sequence: CDR1 SGHRS, CDR2 YFSETQ. V gave up 4 bases and J gave up 8 bases; unmatched junction bases: 14. As DNA, the CDR3 is TGCGCCAGCAGCAAGGGTTCCGGGACAGGCGGCTATTCACCCCTCCACTTT. This translates into CASSKGSGTGGYSPLHF.

The chain combines TRBV11-2 with TRBJ1-3, with 10 bases aligning to TRBD1. The germline CDR1 and CDR2 sequences are SGHAT and FQNNGV. The CDR3 is made up of 15 amino acids. The ends lost 5 bases at V and 2 bases at J; junction bases unmatched: 3. In nucleotides, the CDR3 is TGTGCCAGCAGCCATGACAGGGGGCCTGGAAACACCATATATTTT. Protein product: CASSHDRGPGNTIYF.

The rearrangement joins TRBV28 to TRBJ2-7, with D unresolved. Trimming stripped 5 bases from V and 0 bases from J, with 14 bases between. The CDR3 length is 15 residues. CDR1 is MDHEN and CDR2 is SYDVKM in the germline V gene. The CDR3 region has the DNA TGTGCCAGCAGTGGACGGTCTCTCCCCTCCTACGAGCAGTACTTC. Translating it yields CASSGRSLPSYEQYF.

To note about this clone: The same CDR3 can be traced to other DNA sequences in this sample. This chain joins TRBV27 and TRBJ2-3; 11 bases align to TRBD2. V shed 6 bases, J shed 4 bases, and the junction held 3 bases outside the gene matches. This CDR3 is 14 amino acids long. Germline CDR1 and CDR2: MNHEY and SMNVEV (reference sequence). CDR3 region: CASRLAGAPDTQYF. The CDR3, as DNA: TGTGCCAGCAGACTAGCGGGAGCCCCAGATACGCAGTATTTT.

The rearrangement links TRBV6-1 to TRBJ2-5; 9 nucleotides agree with TRBD2. Trimming cost V 3 bases and J 5 bases; bases outside gene matches: 10. Germline V CDR1 and CDR2: MNHNS, SASEGT. The CDR3 totals 16 residues. DNA of the CDR3: TGTGCCAGCAGTGATGAATTGAGGGCGGGAGGGGAGACCCAGTACTTC. The encoded protein is CASSDELRAGGETQYF.

The chain couples TRBV7-9 to TRBJ1-1; maybe TRBD1 (6 bases). The CDR3 length is 17 residues. Germline-derived CDR1 and CDR2 are SEHNR and FQNEAQ (reference sequence). V gave up 3 bases and J gave up 0 bases, with 17 bases separating them. The CDR3 nucleotides are TGTGCCAGCAGCTTTGCCCGGACAGCCTCTTTGAACACTGAAGCTTTCTTT. It is translated as CASSFARTASLNTEAFF.